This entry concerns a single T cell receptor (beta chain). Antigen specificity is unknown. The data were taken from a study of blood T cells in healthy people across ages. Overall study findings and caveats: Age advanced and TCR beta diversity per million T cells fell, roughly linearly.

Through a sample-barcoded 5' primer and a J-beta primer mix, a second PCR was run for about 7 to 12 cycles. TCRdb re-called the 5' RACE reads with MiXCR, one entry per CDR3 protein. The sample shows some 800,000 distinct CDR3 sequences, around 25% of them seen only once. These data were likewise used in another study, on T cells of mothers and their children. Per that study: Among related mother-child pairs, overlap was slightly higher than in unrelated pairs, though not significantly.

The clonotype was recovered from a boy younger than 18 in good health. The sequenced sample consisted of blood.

The CDR3 is CASSLDRGPTGEQYF. CDR3 coding DNA: TGTGCCAGCAGCTTAGATCGGGGGCCCACCGGCGAGCAGTACTTC. The rearrangement links TRBV7-8 to TRBJ2-5; D may match TRBD1 or TRBD2 (6 bases each). The closer fit of TRBJ2-7 to the DNA end suggests the J call may be wrong. Germline V gene lookup returns CDR1 SGHVS and CDR2 FQNEAQ. CDR3 length: 15 amino acids.